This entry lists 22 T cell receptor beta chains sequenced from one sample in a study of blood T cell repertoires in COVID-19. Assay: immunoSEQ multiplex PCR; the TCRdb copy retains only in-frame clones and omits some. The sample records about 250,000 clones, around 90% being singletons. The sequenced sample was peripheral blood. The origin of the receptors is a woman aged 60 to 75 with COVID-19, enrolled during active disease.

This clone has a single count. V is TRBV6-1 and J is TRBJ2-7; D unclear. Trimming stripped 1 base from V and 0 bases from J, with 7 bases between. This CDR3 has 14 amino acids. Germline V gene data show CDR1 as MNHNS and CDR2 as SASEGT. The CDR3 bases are TGTGCCAGCAGTGAAGGTCCCGGCTCCTACGAGCAGTACTTC. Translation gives CASSEGPGSYEQYF.

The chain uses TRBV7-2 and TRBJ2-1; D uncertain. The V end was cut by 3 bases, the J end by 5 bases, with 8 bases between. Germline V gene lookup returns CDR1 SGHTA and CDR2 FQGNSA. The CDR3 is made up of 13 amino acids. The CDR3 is CASSFRWDNEQFF. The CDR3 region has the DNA TGTGCCAGCAGCTTCAGGTGGGACAATGAGCAGTTCTTC.

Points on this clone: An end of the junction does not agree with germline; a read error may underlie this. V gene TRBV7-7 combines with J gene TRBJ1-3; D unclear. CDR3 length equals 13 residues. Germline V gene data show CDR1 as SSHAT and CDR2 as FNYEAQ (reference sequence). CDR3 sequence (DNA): TGTGCTAGCAGCTTAGATCGGCGGAACACCATATATTTT. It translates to CASSLDRRNTIYF. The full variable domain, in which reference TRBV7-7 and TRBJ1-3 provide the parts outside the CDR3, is GAGVSQSPRYKVTKRGQDVTLRCDPISSHATLYWYQQALGQGPEFLTYFNYEAQPDKSGLPSDRFSAERPEGSISTLTIQRTEQRDSAMYRCASSLDRRNTIYFGEGSWLTVV.

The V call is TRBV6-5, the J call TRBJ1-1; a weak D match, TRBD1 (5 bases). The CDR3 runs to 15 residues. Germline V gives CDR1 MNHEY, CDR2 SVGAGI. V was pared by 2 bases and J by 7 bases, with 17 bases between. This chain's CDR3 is CASSYQAGGTDEAFF. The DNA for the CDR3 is TGTGCCAGCAGTTACCAGGCGGGGGGAACCGATGAAGCTTTCTTT.

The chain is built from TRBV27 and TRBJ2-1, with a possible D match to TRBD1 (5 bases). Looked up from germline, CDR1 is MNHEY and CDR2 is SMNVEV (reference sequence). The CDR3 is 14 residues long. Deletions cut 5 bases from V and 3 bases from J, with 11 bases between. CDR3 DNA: TGTGCCAGCAGTAATAGACAGATCTACAATGAGCAGTTCTTC. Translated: CASSNRQIYNEQFF.

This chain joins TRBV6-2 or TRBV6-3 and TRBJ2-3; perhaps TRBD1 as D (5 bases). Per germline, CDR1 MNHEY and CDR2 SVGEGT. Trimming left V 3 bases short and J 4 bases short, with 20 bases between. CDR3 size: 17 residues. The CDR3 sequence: CASSYGAVVGNSDTQYF. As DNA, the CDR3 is TGTGCCAGCAGTTATGGGGCGGTGGTGGGTAACTCAGATACGCAGTATTTT.

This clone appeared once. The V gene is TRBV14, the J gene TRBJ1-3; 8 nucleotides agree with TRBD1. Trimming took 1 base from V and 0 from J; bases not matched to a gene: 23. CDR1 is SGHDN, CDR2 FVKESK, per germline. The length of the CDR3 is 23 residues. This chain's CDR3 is CASSQVWVVTLWDRFSSGNTIYF. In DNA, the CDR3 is TGTGCCAGCAGCCAAGTTTGGGTGGTTACTCTTTGGGACAGGTTTAGCTCTGGAAACACCATATATTTT.

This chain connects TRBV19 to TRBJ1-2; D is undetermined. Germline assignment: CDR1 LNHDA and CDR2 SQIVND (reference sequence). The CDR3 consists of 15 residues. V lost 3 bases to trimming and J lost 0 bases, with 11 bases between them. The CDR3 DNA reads TGTGCCAGTAGTATCCGACACGATGCTAACTATGGCTACACCTTC. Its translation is CASSIRHDANYGYTF.

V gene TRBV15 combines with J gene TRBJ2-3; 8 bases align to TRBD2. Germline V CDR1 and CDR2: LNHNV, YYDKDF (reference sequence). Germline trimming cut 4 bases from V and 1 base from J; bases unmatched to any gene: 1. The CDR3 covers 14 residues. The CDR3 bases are TGTGCCACCAGCATCGGGGGGGGCACAGATACGCAGTATTTT. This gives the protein CATSIGGGTDTQYF.

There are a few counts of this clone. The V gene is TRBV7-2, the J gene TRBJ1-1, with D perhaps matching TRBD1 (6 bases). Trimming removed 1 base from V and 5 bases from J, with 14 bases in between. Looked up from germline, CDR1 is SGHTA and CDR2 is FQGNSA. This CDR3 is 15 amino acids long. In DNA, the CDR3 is TGTGCCAGCAGCTTAGGGGGGTTGGGGGCAACTGAAGCTTTCTTT. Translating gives CASSLGGLGATEAFF. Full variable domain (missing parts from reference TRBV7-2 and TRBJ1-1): GAGVSQSPSNKVTEKGKDVELRCDPISGHTALYWYRQSLGQGLEFLIYFQGNSAPDKSGLPSDRFSAERTGGSVSTLTIQRTQQEDSAVYLCASSLGGLGATEAFFGQGTRLTVV.

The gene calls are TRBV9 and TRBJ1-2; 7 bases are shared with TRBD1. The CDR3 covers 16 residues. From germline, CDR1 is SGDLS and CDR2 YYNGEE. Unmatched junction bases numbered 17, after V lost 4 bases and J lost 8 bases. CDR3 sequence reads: CASSPHETTGERGYTF. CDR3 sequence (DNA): TGTGCCAGCAGCCCCCACGAGACAACAGGGGAGAGGGGCTACACCTTC.

The CDR3 nucleotides read TGTGCCAGCAGCGCTGACGGACAGGCACCGTATGGCTACACCTTC. This codes for CASSADGQAPYGYTF. The chain has TRBV9 and TRBJ1-2; TRBD1 matches at 7 bases. The CDR3 extends over 15 amino acids. Germline trimming cut 3 bases from V and 5 bases from J; bases unmatched to any gene: 10. The germline gives CDR1 SGDLS, CDR2 YYNGEE.

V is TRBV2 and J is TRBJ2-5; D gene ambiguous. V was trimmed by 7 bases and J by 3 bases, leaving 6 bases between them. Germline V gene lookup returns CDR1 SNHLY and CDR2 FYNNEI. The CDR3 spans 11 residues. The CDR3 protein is CASIDEETQYF. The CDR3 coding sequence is TGTGCCAGCATTGACGAAGAGACCCAGTACTTC.

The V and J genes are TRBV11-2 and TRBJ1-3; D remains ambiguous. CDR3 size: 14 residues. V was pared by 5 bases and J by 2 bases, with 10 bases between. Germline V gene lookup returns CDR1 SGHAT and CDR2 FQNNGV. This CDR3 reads CASSAAGTGNTIYF. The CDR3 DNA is TGTGCCAGCAGCGCGGCGGGAACTGGAAACACCATATATTTT.

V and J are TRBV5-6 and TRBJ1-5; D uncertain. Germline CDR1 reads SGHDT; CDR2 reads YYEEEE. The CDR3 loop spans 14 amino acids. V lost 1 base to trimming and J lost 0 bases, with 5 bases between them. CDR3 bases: TGTGCCAGCAGCTTGATGTATAGCAATCAGCCCCAGCATTTT. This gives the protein CASSLMYSNQPQHF.

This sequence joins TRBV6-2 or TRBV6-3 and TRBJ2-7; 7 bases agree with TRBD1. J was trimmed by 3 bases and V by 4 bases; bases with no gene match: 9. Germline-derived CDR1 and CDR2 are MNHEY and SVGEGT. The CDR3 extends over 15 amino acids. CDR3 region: CASSLAWDRHYEQYF. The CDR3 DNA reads TGTGCCAGCAGTTTAGCCTGGGACAGACACTACGAGCAGTACTTC.

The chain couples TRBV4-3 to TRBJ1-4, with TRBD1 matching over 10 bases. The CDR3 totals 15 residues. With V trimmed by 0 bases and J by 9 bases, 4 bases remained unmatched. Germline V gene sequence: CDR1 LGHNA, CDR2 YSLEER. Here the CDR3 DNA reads TGCGCCAGCAGCCAAGATTGGGGACAGGGGAAAAAACTGTTTTTT. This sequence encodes CASSQDWGQGKKLFF.

The CDR3 bases are TGCGCCAGCAGCCAAGACGCGTTCTCTGGAAACACCATATATTTT. Its protein is CASSQDAFSGNTIYF. The V call is TRBV4-3, the J call TRBJ1-3; no clear D gene. V shed 0 bases and J shed 0 bases, with 6 bases lying between them. Germline V gene data show CDR1 as LGHNA and CDR2 as YSLEER. This CDR3 comprises 15 residues.

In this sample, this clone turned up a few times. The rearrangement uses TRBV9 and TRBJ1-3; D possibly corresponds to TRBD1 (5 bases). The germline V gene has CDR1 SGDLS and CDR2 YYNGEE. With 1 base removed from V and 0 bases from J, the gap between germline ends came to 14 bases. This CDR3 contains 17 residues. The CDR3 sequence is CASSVRGGSSSGNTIYF. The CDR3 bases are TGTGCCAGCAGCGTACGGGGGGGGTCCTCCTCTGGAAACACCATATATTTT.

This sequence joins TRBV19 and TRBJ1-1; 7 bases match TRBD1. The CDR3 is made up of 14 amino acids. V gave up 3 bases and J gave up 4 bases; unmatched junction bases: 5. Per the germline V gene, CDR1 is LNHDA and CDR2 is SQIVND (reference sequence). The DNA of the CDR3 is TGTGCCAGTAGTATGCTTACAGGGGTCACTGAAGCTTTCTTT. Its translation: CASSMLTGVTEAFF. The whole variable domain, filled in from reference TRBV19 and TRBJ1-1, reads DGGITQSPKYLFRKEGQNVTLSCEQNLNHDAMYWYRQDPGQGLRLIYYSQIVNDFQKGDIAEGYSVSREKKESFPLTVTSAQKNPTAFYLCASSMLTGVTEAFFGQGTRLTVV.

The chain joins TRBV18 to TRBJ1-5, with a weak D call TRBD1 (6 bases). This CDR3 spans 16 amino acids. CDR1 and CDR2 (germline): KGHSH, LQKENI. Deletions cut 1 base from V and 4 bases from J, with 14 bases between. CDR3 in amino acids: CASSPQTGYGNQPQHF. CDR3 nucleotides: TGTGCCAGCTCACCACAAACAGGGTATGGAAATCAGCCCCAGCATTTT.

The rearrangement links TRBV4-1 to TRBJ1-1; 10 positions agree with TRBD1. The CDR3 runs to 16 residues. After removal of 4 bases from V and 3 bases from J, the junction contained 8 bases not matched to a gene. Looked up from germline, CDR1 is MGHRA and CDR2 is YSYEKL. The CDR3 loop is CASSRGQGVRDTEAFF. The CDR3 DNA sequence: TGCGCCAGCAGCCGAGGACAGGGGGTGAGGGACACTGAAGCTTTCTTT.